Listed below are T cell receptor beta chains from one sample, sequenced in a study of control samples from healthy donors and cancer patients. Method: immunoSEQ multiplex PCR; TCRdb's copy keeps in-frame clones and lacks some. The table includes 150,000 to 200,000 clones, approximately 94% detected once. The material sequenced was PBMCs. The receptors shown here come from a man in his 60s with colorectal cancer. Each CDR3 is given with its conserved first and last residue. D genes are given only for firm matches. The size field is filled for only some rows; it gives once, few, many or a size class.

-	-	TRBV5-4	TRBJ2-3	TGTGCCAGCTCATCGATATACAGCACAGATACGCAGTATTTT	CASSSIYSTDTQYF
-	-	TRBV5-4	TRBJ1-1	TGTGCCAGCAGCTTGGCAGGGAGGAACACTGAAGCTTTCTTT	CASSLAGRNTEAFF
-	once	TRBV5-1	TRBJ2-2	TGCGCCAGCAGCCCCGGGGGGCGGAACACCGGGGAGCTGTTTTTT	CASSPGGRNTGELFF
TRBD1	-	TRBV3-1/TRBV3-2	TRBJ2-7	TGTGCCAGCAAGGGACAGGGTCAGGAGCAGTACTTC	CASKGQGQEQYF
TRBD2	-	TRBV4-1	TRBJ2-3	TGCGCCAGCAGCGGACTAGCGGGGGGGCCAGATACGCAGTATTTT	CASSGLAGGPDTQYF
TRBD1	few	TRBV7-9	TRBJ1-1	TGTGCCAGCATGCAACAGGGGGAGGGATACACTGAAGCTTTCTTT	CASMQQGEGYTEAFF
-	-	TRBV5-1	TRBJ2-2	TGCGCCAGCAGCTTGCGACTGAACACCGGGGAGCTGTTTTTT	CASSLRLNTGELFF
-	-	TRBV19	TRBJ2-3	TGTGCCAGTAGTATAGCTCGGGGACTGTCTTCAGATACGCAGTATTTT	CASSIARGLSSDTQYF
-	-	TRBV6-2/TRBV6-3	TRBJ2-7	TGTGCCAGCAGTTACTCCTGGGGCTACGAGCAGTACTTC	CASSYSWGYEQYF
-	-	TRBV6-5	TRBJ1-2	TGTGCCAGCAGATCGGGACATCCCGGCGACTATGGCTACACCTTC	CASRSGHPGDYGYTF
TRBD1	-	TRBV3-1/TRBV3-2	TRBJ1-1	TGTGCCAGCAGCCAGACCGGGACAGGGGCTGAAGCTTTCTTT	CASSQTGTGAEAFF
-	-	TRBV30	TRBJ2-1	TGTGCCTGGACCCTATACAATGAGCAGTTCTTC	CAWTLYNEQFF
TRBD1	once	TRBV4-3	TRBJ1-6	TGCGCCAGCAGCCCCTCGACAGGGGGCGATTCACCCCTCCACTTT	CASSPSTGGDSPLHF
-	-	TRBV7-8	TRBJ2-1	TGTGCCAGCAGCCACCGACGCAACAATGAGCAGTTCTTC	CASSHRRNNEQFF
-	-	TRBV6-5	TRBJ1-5	TGTGCCAGCCGGACTGGAAATCAGCCCCAGCATTTT	CASRTGNQPQHF
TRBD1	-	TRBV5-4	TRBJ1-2	TGTGCCAGCAGCTTAGGTGGACAGGCTCGCTACACCTTC	CASSLGGQARYTF
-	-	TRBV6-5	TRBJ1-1	TGTGCCAGCAGTTACGAGGGGAAAAAGGCCACTGAAGCTTTCTTT	CASSYEGKKATEAFF
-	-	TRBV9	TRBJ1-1	TGTGCCAGCAGCCGGGAGCAGGGGACTGAAGCTTTCTTT	CASSREQGTEAFF
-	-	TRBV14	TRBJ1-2	TGTGCCAGCAGCCGCCGCGTAGGGACAATTAGCGGCTACACCTTC	CASSRRVGTISGYTF
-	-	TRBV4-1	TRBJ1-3	TGCGCCAGCAGCCAAGGGGTTCCGGGATCTGGAAACACCATATATTTT	CASSQGVPGSGNTIYF
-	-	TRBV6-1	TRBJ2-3	TGTGCCAGCAGTGAGGGGGCCCGTATGAATACGCAGTATTTT	CASSEGARMNTQYF
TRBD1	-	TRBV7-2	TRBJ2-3	TGTGCCAGCAGCTTTGGGACAGGGGGCGCGACAGATACGCAGTATTTT	CASSFGTGGATDTQYF